The 13 T cell receptor beta chains below come from one sample, sequenced in a study of blood T cell repertoires in COVID-19. The assay was immunoSEQ multiplex PCR, and TCRdb's table has in-frame clones only and misses some. The table has 140,000 or so clones, roughly 80% seen once. The material sequenced was peripheral blood. The source is a man between 50 and 59 years old with active or convalescent COVID-19.

This clone was recorded once. The chain couples TRBV7-9 to TRBJ1-5; 9 nucleotides agree with TRBD1. The V and J ends lost 4 bases and 0 bases, in that order; junction bases with no gene match: 4. This CDR3 has 16 amino acids. The germline gives CDR1 SEHNR, CDR2 FQNEAQ (reference sequence). For the CDR3, the DNA is TGTGCCAGCAGCTCGGACAGGGGCTATAGCAATCAGCCCCAGCATTTT. Translated: CASSSDRGYSNQPQHF.

The V and J genes are TRBV5-6 and TRBJ1-1; a weak D match, TRBD1 (5 bases). The V and J ends lost 1 base and 4 bases respectively, with 20 bases between them. Germline loops: CDR1 SGHDT, CDR2 YYEEEE. This CDR3 is 17 amino acids long. The CDR3 reads CASSLFGVYGRGTEAFF. The CDR3 region has the DNA TGTGCCAGCAGCTTGTTCGGTGTCTATGGGAGGGGCACTGAAGCTTTCTTT.

As regards this clone: Within the sample, other DNA sequences also encode this same CDR3. V usage is TRBV7-9 and J usage is TRBJ2-7; a possible D gene is TRBD2 (6 bases). The CDR3 contains 14 residues. V lost 2 bases, J lost 1 base, and 9 bases lay in between. Looked up from germline, CDR1 is SEHNR and CDR2 is FQNEAQ (reference sequence). CDR3: CASSLLASSYEQYF. In DNA, the CDR3 is TGTGCCAGCAGCTTACTAGCGAGTTCCTACGAGCAGTACTTC.

This clone came up a few times. CDR3 loop: CASSLDLGQGEAFF. The CDR3 coding sequence is TGTGCCAGCAGCTTAGACTTGGGACAGGGAGAAGCTTTCTTT. This chain links TRBV7-9 with TRBJ1-1; 9 bases line up with TRBD1. The CDR3 is made up of 14 amino acids. CDR1 and CDR2 (germline): SEHNR, FQNEAQ (reference sequence). V dropped 1 base and J dropped 8; count of bases not matched to a gene: 5. The full variable domain, rest sourced from reference TRBV7-9 and TRBJ1-1, is DTGVSQNPRHKITKRGQNVTFRCDPISEHNRLYWYRQTLGQGPEFLTYFQNEAQLEKSRLLSDRFSAERPKGSFSTLEIQRTEQGDSAMYLCASSLDLGQGEAFFGQGTRLTVV.

This clone was counted at least ten times. Other DNA sequences of this sample code for an identical CDR3. The rearrangement uses TRBV20-1 and TRBJ2-1; 8 nucleotides match TRBD2. The V gene end was trimmed by 3 bases and the J gene end by 4 bases; junction bases not matched to a gene: 5. The CDR3 has 14 amino acids. CDR1 DFQATT and CDR2 SNEGSKA come from the germline V gene (reference sequence). For the CDR3, the DNA is TGCAGTGCTAGTCCCCTAGCGGGTTACAATGAGCAGTTCTTC. Amino acids: CSASPLAGYNEQFF.

This rearrangement joins TRBV6-6 to TRBJ1-6; D is perhaps TRBD1 (5 bases). Per germline, CDR1 MNHNY and CDR2 SVGAGI (reference sequence). The CDR3 covers 15 residues. V dropped 0 bases and J dropped 11 bases, with 14 bases sitting between them. CDR3 amino acids: CASSYSYPTGPPLHF. In DNA form, the CDR3 reads TGTGCCAGCAGTTACTCGTATCCAACAGGCCCACCCCTCCACTTT.

V gene TRBV4-1 combines with J gene TRBJ1-1, with a tentative D call TRBD1 (5 bases). Deletions cut 1 base from V and 6 bases from J, with 15 bases between. Germline CDR1 reads MGHRA; CDR2 reads YSYEKL. This CDR3 is built from 15 residues. Written as DNA, the CDR3 is TGCGCCAGCAGCCAAGGGTATGGGGGGACCTCTGAAGCTTTCTTT. This gives the protein CASSQGYGGTSEAFF.

This clone was seen only once. The chain joins TRBV24-1 to TRBJ2-7; 9 nucleotides line up with TRBD2. Germline V lookup: CDR1 KGHDR, CDR2 SFDVKD. Trimming cost V 7 bases and J 3 bases; bases outside gene matches: 9. The CDR3 extends over 15 amino acids. The CDR3 protein is CATSYSGSPFYEQYF. DNA for the CDR3: TGTGCCACCAGCTATAGCGGGAGCCCATTCTACGAGCAGTACTTC.

Only one count was recorded for this clone. The chain recombines TRBV9 with TRBJ2-6, with TRBD1 matching 9 bases. Germline CDR1 reads SGDLS; CDR2 reads YYNGEE. J lost 1 base, V lost 4 bases, and 9 bases had no gene match. This CDR3 contains 18 residues. The CDR3 loop reads CASSLRTGVGSGANVLTF. Written as DNA, the CDR3 is TGTGCCAGCAGCTTGAGGACAGGGGTCGGGTCTGGGGCCAACGTCCTGACTTTC. The full variable domain, in which reference TRBV9 and TRBJ2-6 provide the parts outside the CDR3, is DSGVTQTPKHLITATGQRVTLRCSPRSGDLSVYWYQQSLDQGLQFLIQYYNGEERAKGNILERFSAQQFPDLHSELNLSSLELGDSALYFCASSLRTGVGSGANVLTFGAGSRLTVL.

V is TRBV2 and J is TRBJ2-3; a weak D match, TRBD2 (5 bases). The V gene's germline CDR1 is SNHLY and CDR2 FYNNEI. This CDR3 is built from 15 residues. V was pared by 8 bases and J by 2 bases, with 17 bases between. The CDR3 region has the DNA TGTGCCAGCCGAGGGCCACAAGGACTCACAGATACGCAGTATTTT. Protein: CASRGPQGLTDTQYF.

The chain links TRBV12-5 to TRBJ2-5; 7 bases are shared with TRBD1. J was trimmed by 5 bases and V by 1 base; bases with no gene match: 4. Germline assignment: CDR1 LGHNT and CDR2 FRNRAP. The CDR3 consists of 14 residues. CDR3 protein: CASGLGQGDETQYF. The CDR3 DNA reads TGTGCTAGTGGTTTGGGGCAGGGGGACGAGACCCAGTACTTC.

The chain carries TRBV7-8 and TRBJ1-5, with 11 nucleotides matching TRBD1. The V and J ends lost 5 bases and 8 bases, in that order; junction bases with no gene match: 11. CDR3 length equals 16 residues. Germline CDR1 reads SGHVS; CDR2 reads FQNEAQ. The CDR3 loop is CASSPPTGQGAKPQHF. The CDR3 nucleotides read TGTGCCAGCAGCCCCCCTACTGGACAGGGGGCGAAGCCCCAGCATTTT.

The rearrangement uses TRBV6-5 and TRBJ2-7; 9 nucleotides match TRBD2. The CDR3 spans 12 residues. In germline, CDR1 is MNHEY, CDR2 SVGAGI. V lost 6 bases and J lost 5; bases outside the gene matches: 2. The CDR3 loop reads CASRREGHEQYF. The CDR3 coding sequence is TGTGCCAGCAGGCGGGAGGGCCACGAGCAGTACTTC.